Described below is a single TCR beta chain sequence and its context. The table lists this clonotype with a few counts. It lacks a known antigen. Base qualities are not at hand, and no much larger clone is one base apart. Receptor amplification or capture employed 5' RACE. Instrument on record: NextSeq 500. Unique molecular identifiers were attached to individual cDNA molecules in the TCR library protocol so that sequencing error and PCR bias could be corrected. TCR alpha and beta chains were both sequenced, and the abundances of alpha and beta sequences in each sample were closely correlated with each other. In the original analysis: Decombinator V4 was used to annotate the V gene, J gene and CDR3 of the TCR sequences. TCRs were defined as expanded if a significant change between any two time points was detected under a Poisson model with p below 0.0001. Abundances of TCRs were expressed as counts per million after normalisation to the total number of TCRs sequenced in each sample. MAIT TCRs were defined by TRAV1-2 paired with TRAJ12, TRAJ20 or TRAJ33, and iNKT TCRs by TRAV10 paired with TRAJ18. VDJdb, accessed 1 November 2021, was searched for CMV, EBV and SARS-CoV-2 annotated TCRs, excluding TCRs annotated for multiple antigens. The public sequencing data were trimmed at Q25 with fastp and processed into clonotypes with MiXCR by TCRdb, which kept only in-frame beta chains. Identical CDR3 protein sequences are pooled into one entry, listed with their most common genes and DNA. TCRdb, not the original authors, processed these V and J calls. This sample gives 35,000 to 45,000 distinct CDR3 sequences in total; over 5% of them show up just once. The biggest ten clones account for about an eighth of the sample.

Reading the germline V gene (reference sequence) gives CDR1 LGHDT and CDR2 YNNKEL. The CDR3 sequence holds 14 residues, the cysteine and phenylalanine included. The retained sequence is limited to the CDR3, 42 bases, with the frame set at the first base. V is reduced by 1 base and J by 8 bases, leaving a spacing of 12 bases between them. This was a case-control study nested in a cohort of healthcare workers in London, UK, who had nasopharyngeal swab PCR tests and blood samples taken every week. Between 23 and 31 March 2020, the week of the UK lockdown, healthcare workers were enrolled and then followed up weekly for as long as 16 weeks. This entry is derived from a study of early T cells in non-severe SARS-CoV-2 infection (dated by TCRdb to the early 2020s). For the wider study: Bulk RNA from unsorted whole blood was used for TCR sequencing, so alpha and beta chains could not be paired.

Points the paper makes about the study in general: VDJdb matching was skewed toward anti-spike CD8 responses and likely underestimated virus-specific expansions by missing private and CD4 specificities.

This chain is built from TRBV3-1 and TRBJ2-1; a tentative D match to TRBD2 spans 6 bases. Specimen: whole blood. The receptor was isolated from an adult who was a healthcare worker with PCR-confirmed SARS-CoV-2 infection or an uninfected control (not recorded which). The CDR3 amino acid sequence is: CASSQAGGMDEQFF. The DNA sequence is TGTGCCAGCAGCCAAGCTGGAGGGATGGATGAGCAGTTCTTC.